Sequencing of this TCR beta chain was carried out in a study of control samples from healthy donors and cancer patients. Generated by immunoSEQ multiplex PCR, the TCRdb table keeps only in-frame clones and is missing some. Of some 200,000 clones listed, just under 95% are singletons. V dropped 4 bases and J dropped 0 bases, with 14 bases sitting between them. Germline V gene lookup returns CDR1 SGHRS and CDR2 YFSETQ. This CDR3 has 16 residues. This rearrangement joins TRBV5-1 to TRBJ2-1, with D possibly TRBD1 on 6 matching bases. Input material: blood. This clonotype was sampled from a man in his fifties in good health. CDR3 bases: TGCGCCAGCAGCCTGTCAGGGGCTAGCTCCTACAATGAGCAGTTCTTC. It yields the protein CASSLSGASSYNEQFF.